The TCR beta chain under discussion was sequenced for a study of T cells in Graves' hyperthyroidism and ophthalmopathy. Overall study findings and caveats: Blood samples included most of the expanded thyroid clonotypes exceeding 0.001.

The table lists this clonotype with many counts. Its antigen remains unknown. Germline loops: CDR1 MNHEY, CDR2 SMNVEV (reference sequence). V was pared by 5 bases and J by 7 bases, with 12 bases between. The CDR3 has 13 residues. RNA transcripts served as the template for amplifying TCR beta CDR3 regions. HTBI primers were used for first-round RT-PCR of the TCR CDR3. Using its own MiXCR run on the multiplex PCR reads, TCRdb lists one record per CDR3 protein. The sample holds hundreds of thousands of distinct CDR3 sequences, 15% to 19% seen once. The specimen was blood. The chain couples TRBV27 to TRBJ1-5; D gene ambiguous. This TCR derives from a woman aged 18-35 years with Graves' hyperthyroidism. For the CDR3, the DNA is TGTGCCAGCAGTAGCCTTGGTAGGCAGCCCCAGCATTTT. It encodes CASSSLGRQPQHF.